This T cell receptor beta chain emerged from a study of T cells after posttransplantation cyclophosphamide. Findings and limits, study-wide: After PTCy, TRB diversity resembled that of CNI/methotrexate controls. Tissue-infiltrating T cells from skin or gut overlapped little with blood T cells.

The CDR3 is made up of 16 amino acids. The germline V gene has CDR1 LGHNT and CDR2 FRNRAP. Deletions cut 3 bases from V and 0 bases from J, with 15 bases between. Sampled 1 year posttransplant, controls received myeloablative marrow transplants, methotrexate and a calcineurin inhibitor. On this clone itself: The antigen is not known.

Here immunoSEQ multiplex PCR was the method, and the copy in TCRdb shows in-frame clones only, minus some. Of roughly 16,000 clones listed, 87% were seen once; the top ten hold less than 4%. This chain links TRBV12-5 with TRBJ2-7; tentative D call: TRBD1 (6 bases). The input for sequencing was PBMCs, taken after an allogeneic stem cell transplant with a calcineurin inhibitor and methotrexate. The TCR was taken from a male patient aged 50 to 59 who received an allogeneic stem cell transplant from an unrelated donor, was CMV-positive, and had chronic GVHD only. Some T cells may have originated in the graft donor. The DNA of the CDR3 is TGTGCTAGTGGTTTCCCCCAGGGGCCCCTCTCCTACGAGCAGTACTTC. Protein product: CASGFPQGPLSYEQYF.